Included here is one T cell receptor beta chain sequence, with context. It lacks a known antigen. Base qualities are not recorded, but no much larger clone differs from it by a single base. The germline V gene specifies SGHRS as CDR1 and YFSETQ as CDR2. The CDR3 measures 14 amino acids from cysteine to phenylalanine. The only DNA kept is the CDR3, 42 bases in frame from the first base. V is clipped by 7 bases and J by 3 bases, and the sequence between their germline boundaries is 15 bases long. Library method: the immunoSEQ multiplex PCR assay. Here the immuneACCESS table is served through TCRdb, limited to in-frame sequences with V and J called. Missing clones are a known gap in these copies; in checked studies unresolved V genes cover under half, and the rest lacks a known reason. A total of around 68,000 clones appear in this sample, 83% of them only once. Around 16% of the sample belongs to the ten largest clones.

These data belong to a study of control samples from healthy donors and cancer patients (dated by TCRdb to 2020 to 2021). This chain joins TRBV5-1 to TRBJ2-3; TRBD1 might be the D gene, on 5 matching bases. The TCR sequence derives from a man in his 60s in good health. The specimen was blood. The sequenced DNA: TGCGCCAGCGGGGCTACCACCAGTACAGATACGCAGTATTTT. Its protein product is CASGATTSTDTQYF.